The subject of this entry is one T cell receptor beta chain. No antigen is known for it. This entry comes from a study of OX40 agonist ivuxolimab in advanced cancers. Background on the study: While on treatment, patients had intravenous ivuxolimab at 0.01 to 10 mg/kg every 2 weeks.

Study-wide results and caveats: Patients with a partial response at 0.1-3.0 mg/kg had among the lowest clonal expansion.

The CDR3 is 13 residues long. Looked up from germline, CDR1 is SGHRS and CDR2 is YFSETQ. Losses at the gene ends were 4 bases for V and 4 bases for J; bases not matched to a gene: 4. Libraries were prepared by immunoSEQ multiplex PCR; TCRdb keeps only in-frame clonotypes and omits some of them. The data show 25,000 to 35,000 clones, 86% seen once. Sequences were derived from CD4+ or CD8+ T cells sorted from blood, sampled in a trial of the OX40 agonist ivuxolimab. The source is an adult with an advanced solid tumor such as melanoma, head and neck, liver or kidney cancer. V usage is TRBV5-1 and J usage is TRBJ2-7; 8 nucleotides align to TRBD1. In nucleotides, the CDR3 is TGCGCCAGCAGCCAACAGGGGGGTTACGAGCAGTACTTC. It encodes CASSQQGGYEQYF.